The T cell receptor beta chain described here comes from a study of metastatic and nonmetastatic thyroid tumors. In the study overall: The comparison covered peripheral blood and tumor or nodule tissue in malignant and benign thyroid patients. The study, taken as a whole, reports: A significant increase in TCR beta diversity was reportedly seen in malignant thyroid tumors relative to benign nodules, in blood and tumor.

Prior to thyroid surgery, none of the patients had received any treatment. The germline gives CDR1 SGHRS, CDR2 YFSETQ. The CDR3 has 12 residues. In the original workflow: CDR3 was compared across clinicopathological groups, and the resulting differences were used to build a distant-metastasis classifier for papillary thyroid cancer. TCRdb re-analyzed the PCR reads using MiXCR. TCRdb assigned the V and J calls; the authors' analysis was not used. The sample has about 9,900 clones, roughly 9.7% seen once. Many counts were recorded for this clone. Antigen specificity is unknown. One junction end disagrees with the germline gene, perhaps due to a read error.

The clonotype was recovered from a female donor with papillary thyroid cancer or a benign thyroid nodule (not recorded which). Some clones in this sample may be carry-over from other donors' samples. This chain connects TRBV5-1 to TRBJ2-5; D may be TRBD2 (5 bases). Source material: tumor tissue. This CDR3 reads CASRQVGETLYF. CDR3 nucleotides: TGCGCCAGCAGGCAGGTCGGGGAGACCCTGTACTTC.